This T cell receptor beta chain was captured in a study of blood T cell repertoires in COVID-19. Across the whole study: The cDNA or gDNA used as material had been derived from T cells, B-cell-depleted T cells, or PBMCs.

Patients at the Seattle site were enrolled during active infection and followed longitudinally. CDR3 length: 17 amino acids. Germline V gene lookup returns CDR1 LNHDA and CDR2 SQIVND (reference sequence). Trimming pared 1 base from V and 2 bases from J, leaving 14 bases between. Original processing methods: From reference gene primer amplification, estimates of nucleated cell counts were derived. Method: immunoSEQ multiplex PCR; TCRdb's copy keeps in-frame clones and lacks some. Clonal size and the V and J genes are those of that table, whereas D and trimming came from the DNA. The table includes some 290,000 clones, 90% detected once.

The sample comprised peripheral blood. The chain recombines TRBV19 with TRBJ2-2; no definite D call. This sequence was found in a middle-aged woman with COVID-19, enrolled during active disease. CDR3 nucleotide sequence: TGTGCCAGTAGTATAGCTAACCTACTTAGTAACACCGGGGAGCTGTTTTTT. It translates to CASSIANLLSNTGELFF.